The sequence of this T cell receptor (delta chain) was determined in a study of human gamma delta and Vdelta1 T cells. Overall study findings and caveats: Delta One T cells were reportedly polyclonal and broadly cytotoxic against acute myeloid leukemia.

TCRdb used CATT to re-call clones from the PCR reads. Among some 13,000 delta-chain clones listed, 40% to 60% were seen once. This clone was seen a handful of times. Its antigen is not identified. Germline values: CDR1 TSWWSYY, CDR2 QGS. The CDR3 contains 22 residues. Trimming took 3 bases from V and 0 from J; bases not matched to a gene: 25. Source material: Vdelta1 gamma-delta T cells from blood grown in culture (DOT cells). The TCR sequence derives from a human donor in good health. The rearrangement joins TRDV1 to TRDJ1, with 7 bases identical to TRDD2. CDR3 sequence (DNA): TGTGCTCTTGGGGAGGCCTTCCTCCCGGGTTCGGGTTCACCCCCTTACACCGATAAACTCATCTTT. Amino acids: CALGEAFLPGSGSPPYTDKLIF.